This is a list of T cell receptor beta chains from one sample in a study of vaccination effects on CD4 cells after COVID-19. No antigen has been assigned to these receptors. Data came from immunoSEQ multiplex PCR; TCRdb stores just in-frame clones and leaves some out. The data show approximately 83,000 clones, under 80% seen once. Sequences were derived from CD4+ T cells from PBMCs cultured with HCoV-OC43 spike peptides, sampled after COVID-19 vaccination. The receptors were gathered from a human donor who received a COVID-19 vaccine. Both conserved end residues are part of each CDR3. A D gene is named only where the DNA matches it firmly. Not every row has a clone size; where given, it reads once, few, many or a size class.

j_call: TRBJ2-5
d_call: TRBD2
clone_size: -
v_call: TRBV3-1/TRBV3-2
cdr3_nt: TGTGCCAGCAGCCAATCTGGCGGGGGACCGGGGACCCAGTACTTC
cdr3_aa: CASSQSGGGPGTQYF

j_call: TRBJ2-3
d_call: -
clone_size: -
v_call: TRBV7-3
cdr3_nt: TGTGCCAGCAGCTTAACGGCGGTAGATACGCAGTATTTT
cdr3_aa: CASSLTAVDTQYF

j_call: TRBJ2-2
d_call: -
clone_size: few
v_call: TRBV10-1
cdr3_nt: TGCGCCAGCAGTGATGCCGGGGCAGCGAACACCGGGGAGCTGTTTTTT
cdr3_aa: CASSDAGAANTGELFF

j_call: TRBJ2-2
d_call: -
clone_size: -
v_call: TRBV19
cdr3_nt: TGTGCCAGTAGTACCTACACCGGGGAGCTGTTTTTT
cdr3_aa: CASSTYTGELFF

j_call: TRBJ2-2
d_call: -
clone_size: few
v_call: TRBV5-1
cdr3_nt: TGCGCCAGCAGCCCCGTCCCGGCCTCGAACACCGGGGAGCTGTTTTTT
cdr3_aa: CASSPVPASNTGELFF

j_call: TRBJ2-5
d_call: TRBD1
clone_size: -
v_call: TRBV6-1
cdr3_nt: TGTGCCAGCAGTGACGGGGTCGGGACAGGACTCCAAGAGACCCAGTACTTC
cdr3_aa: CASSDGVGTGLQETQYF

j_call: TRBJ1-4
d_call: -
clone_size: -
v_call: TRBV4-1
cdr3_nt: TGCGCCAGCAGCCAGGCGGGATCTCGTGAAAAACTGTTTTTT
cdr3_aa: CASSQAGSREKLFF

j_call: TRBJ2-5
d_call: TRBD1
clone_size: -
v_call: TRBV11-3
cdr3_nt: TGTGCCAGCAGCCGGGACAGGGCCCAAGAGACCCAGTACTTC
cdr3_aa: CASSRDRAQETQYF

j_call: TRBJ2-5
d_call: -
clone_size: -
v_call: TRBV6-5
cdr3_nt: TGTGCCAGCAGTTATGCGGCCGAAGGGAGACATACCCAGTACTTC
cdr3_aa: CASSYAAEGRHTQYF

j_call: TRBJ1-5
d_call: -
clone_size: -
v_call: TRBV19
cdr3_nt: TGTGCCAGTAGTCGACAGAGAGATAGCAATCAGCCCCAGCATTTT
cdr3_aa: CASSRQRDSNQPQHF

j_call: TRBJ1-5
d_call: -
clone_size: -
v_call: TRBV18
cdr3_nt: TGTGCCAGCTCACCCTCGATGGGTCAGCCCCAGCATTTT
cdr3_aa: CASSPSMGQPQHF

j_call: TRBJ2-6
d_call: -
clone_size: -
v_call: TRBV11-2
cdr3_nt: TGTGCCAGCAGCTTATCCTCCTCTGGGGCCAACGTCCTGACTTTC
cdr3_aa: CASSLSSSGANVLTF

j_call: TRBJ2-2
d_call: -
clone_size: -
v_call: TRBV4-2
cdr3_nt: TGTGCCAGCAGCCAAGATTGGTCCGGGGAGCTGTTTTTT
cdr3_aa: CASSQDWSGELFF

j_call: TRBJ2-4
d_call: TRBD1
clone_size: -
v_call: TRBV4-1
cdr3_nt: TGCGCCAGCAGCCAAGATCAAACCCAGGGGGCGCGGGGCATTCAGTACTTC
cdr3_aa: CASSQDQTQGARGIQYF

j_call: TRBJ2-3
d_call: TRBD2
clone_size: -
v_call: TRBV18
cdr3_nt: TGTGCCAGCTCACCGCTCCCGGGACTATCTAGCACAGATACGCAGTATTTT
cdr3_aa: CASSPLPGLSSTDTQYF

j_call: TRBJ2-3
d_call: TRBD2
clone_size: -
v_call: TRBV5-1
cdr3_nt: TGCGCCAGCAGCTTGAGGCAGCGGGGTGACACAGATACGCAGTATTTT
cdr3_aa: CASSLRQRGDTDTQYF

j_call: TRBJ2-5
d_call: -
clone_size: -
v_call: TRBV11-1
cdr3_nt: TGTGCCAGCAGCCAGGGGGGAGCGACCGGGGAGACCCAGTACTTC
cdr3_aa: CASSQGGATGETQYF

j_call: TRBJ2-3
d_call: -
clone_size: -
v_call: TRBV3-1/TRBV3-2
cdr3_nt: TGTGCCAGCAGCCATGGGGGGCACACAGATACGCAGTATTTT
cdr3_aa: CASSHGGHTDTQYF

j_call: TRBJ1-1
d_call: -
clone_size: -
v_call: TRBV7-8
cdr3_nt: TGTGCCAGCAGCTTAGATCAGGGGAGAAAAGCTTTCTTT
cdr3_aa: CASSLDQGRKAFF

j_call: TRBJ1-5
d_call: -
clone_size: -
v_call: TRBV6-5
cdr3_nt: TGTGCCAGCAGTCAGTGGGATCAGCCCCAGCATTTT
cdr3_aa: CASSQWDQPQHF

j_call: TRBJ1-1
d_call: -
clone_size: -
v_call: TRBV9
cdr3_nt: TGTGCCAGCAGCAAAAGGAGAGGGAACACTGAAGCTTTCTTT
cdr3_aa: CASSKRRGNTEAFF

j_call: TRBJ1-4
d_call: -
clone_size: few
v_call: TRBV18
cdr3_nt: TGTGCCAGCTCACCACGCCTAGAAGGGGAAAAACTGTTTTTT
cdr3_aa: CASSPRLEGEKLFF

j_call: TRBJ1-4
d_call: TRBD1
clone_size: -
v_call: TRBV5-5
cdr3_nt: TGTGCCAGCAACGACAGGGGTACTAATGAAAAACTGTTTTTT
cdr3_aa: CASNDRGTNEKLFF

j_call: TRBJ1-5
d_call: TRBD1
clone_size: -
v_call: TRBV2
cdr3_nt: TGTGCCAGCAGTGCGGACAGGTATAGCAATCAGCCCCAGCATTTT
cdr3_aa: CASSADRYSNQPQHF

j_call: TRBJ2-3
d_call: -
clone_size: -
v_call: TRBV7-2
cdr3_nt: TGTGCCAGCAGCCTAGAGTGGTCTAGCACAGATACGCAGTATTTT
cdr3_aa: CASSLEWSSTDTQYF

j_call: TRBJ2-5
d_call: TRBD1
clone_size: -
v_call: TRBV9
cdr3_nt: TGTGCCAGCAGCACAACAGGGGTTAGAGAGACCCAGTACTTC
cdr3_aa: CASSTTGVRETQYF

j_call: TRBJ1-5
d_call: -
clone_size: -
v_call: TRBV4-3
cdr3_nt: TGCGCCAGCAGCCAAGAGACCGGCAGCAATCAGCCCCAGCATTTT
cdr3_aa: CASSQETGSNQPQHF

j_call: TRBJ2-3
d_call: -
clone_size: -
v_call: TRBV18
cdr3_nt: TGTGCCAGCTCACCACGACAGGAAACTAGCACAGATACGCAGTATTTT
cdr3_aa: CASSPRQETSTDTQYF

j_call: TRBJ2-3
d_call: TRBD1
clone_size: -
v_call: TRBV5-6
cdr3_nt: TGTGCCAGCAGCCGACGGACAGGGGTTGAAGATACGCAGTATTTT
cdr3_aa: CASSRRTGVEDTQYF

j_call: TRBJ2-1
d_call: -
clone_size: -
v_call: TRBV7-3
cdr3_nt: TGTGCCAGCAGCTTAAGGTACGACATTGAACTCCCGCAGTTCTTC
cdr3_aa: CASSLRYDIELPQFF

j_call: TRBJ1-5
d_call: -
clone_size: -
v_call: TRBV28
cdr3_nt: TGTGCCAGCAGCGGCGTAGACCAGCCCCAGCATTTT
cdr3_aa: CASSGVDQPQHF

j_call: TRBJ1-2
d_call: -
clone_size: few
v_call: TRBV24-1
cdr3_nt: TGTGCCACCAGTGATTTTCCCCGGGGCGGCTACACCTTC
cdr3_aa: CATSDFPRGGYTF

j_call: TRBJ1-1
d_call: -
clone_size: -
v_call: TRBV29-1
cdr3_nt: TGCAGCGGAGGAAGGGGCGGCTCCGTCGGACCTGAAGCTTTCTTT
cdr3_aa: CSGGRGGSVGPEAFF

j_call: TRBJ1-3
d_call: -
clone_size: -
v_call: TRBV3-1/TRBV3-2
cdr3_nt: TGTGCCAGCAGCCCCTCCCGAGGAAACACCATATATTTT
cdr3_aa: CASSPSRGNTIYF

j_call: TRBJ2-1
d_call: TRBD2
clone_size: -
v_call: TRBV18
cdr3_nt: TGTGCCAGCTCACCACGGCTAGCGGGAGTCACTGACAATGAGCAGTTCTTC
cdr3_aa: CASSPRLAGVTDNEQFF

j_call: TRBJ2-3
d_call: TRBD2
clone_size: -
v_call: TRBV2
cdr3_nt: TGTGCCAGCAAAGGACTAGCGGGGGCCGCCGCTCAGTATTTT
cdr3_aa: CASKGLAGAAAQYF

j_call: TRBJ1-2
d_call: -
clone_size: -
v_call: TRBV27
cdr3_nt: TGTGCCAGCAGGCCCACGGCAGGGAAAGGCTACACCTTC
cdr3_aa: CASRPTAGKGYTF

j_call: TRBJ2-3
d_call: TRBD1
clone_size: -
v_call: TRBV7-8
cdr3_nt: TGTGCCAGCAGCCCCAAACGACAGGGTCCAGATACGCAGTATTTT
cdr3_aa: CASSPKRQGPDTQYF

j_call: TRBJ2-2
d_call: TRBD1
clone_size: -
v_call: TRBV27
cdr3_nt: TGTGCCAGCAGTCCCTATAGGACAGGGAACACCGGGGAGCTGTTTTTT
cdr3_aa: CASSPYRTGNTGELFF

j_call: TRBJ2-2
d_call: TRBD1
clone_size: -
v_call: TRBV5-1
cdr3_nt: TGCGCCAGCAGCACCCAGACAGGGCCCACCGGGGAGCTGTTTTTT
cdr3_aa: CASSTQTGPTGELFF